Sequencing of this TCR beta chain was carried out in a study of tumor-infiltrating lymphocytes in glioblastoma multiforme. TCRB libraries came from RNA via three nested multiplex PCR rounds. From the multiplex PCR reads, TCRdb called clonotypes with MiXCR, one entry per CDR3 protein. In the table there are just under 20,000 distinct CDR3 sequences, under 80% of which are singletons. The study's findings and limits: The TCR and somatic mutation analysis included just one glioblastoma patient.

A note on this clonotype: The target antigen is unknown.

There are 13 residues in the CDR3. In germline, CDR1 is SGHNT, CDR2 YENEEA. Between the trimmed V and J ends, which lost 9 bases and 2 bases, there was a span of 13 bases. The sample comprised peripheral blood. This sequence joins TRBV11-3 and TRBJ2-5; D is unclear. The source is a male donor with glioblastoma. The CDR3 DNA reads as TGTGCCAGAACATTCGCATGTCAAGAGACCCAGTACTTC. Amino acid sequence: CARTFACQETQYF.